Each of the 32 T cell receptor beta chains below was sequenced from the same sample in a study of blood T cell repertoires in COVID-19. Clones were sequenced by immunoSEQ multiplex PCR, and TCRdb holds only the in-frame ones, with some missing. The sample has 100,000 to 150,000 clones; approximately 81% are singletons. The specimen was peripheral blood. These receptors all stem from a woman aged 45-65 years with acute or convalescent COVID-19.

The rearrangement uses TRBV27 and TRBJ2-1; 8 positions match TRBD1. V lost 0 bases, J lost 7 bases, and 8 bases stayed unmatched. The germline gives CDR1 MNHEY, CDR2 SMNVEV (reference sequence). CDR3 size: 16 residues. The DNA of the CDR3 is TGTGCCAGCAGTTTATCGGGGACAGGTTGGATGAATGAGCAGTTCTTC. This codes for CASSLSGTGWMNEQFF.

This clone was picked up many times. V usage is TRBV5-1 and J usage is TRBJ2-1; a possible D gene is TRBD1 (6 bases). Germline V gives CDR1 SGHRS, CDR2 YFSETQ. V lost 0 bases to trimming and J lost 6 bases, with 13 bases between them. CDR3 length: 15 residues. For the CDR3, the DNA is TGCGCCAGCAGCTTGGGGGGTCTGGACAGCAATGAGCAGTTCTTC. It translates to CASSLGGLDSNEQFF. Supplemented by reference TRBV5-1 and TRBJ2-1, the full variable domain reads KAGVTQTPRYLIKTRGQQVTLSCSPISGHRSVSWYQQTPGQGLQFLFEYFSETQRNKGNFPGRFSGRQFSNSRSEMNVSTLELGDSALYLCASSLGGLDSNEQFFGPGTRLTVL.

The V gene is TRBV2, the J gene TRBJ2-5, with 7 bases lining up with TRBD1. Germline V gene lookup returns CDR1 SNHLY and CDR2 FYNNEI. This CDR3 contains 13 residues. The V and J ends lost 6 bases and 5 bases, in that order; junction bases with no gene match: 6. The CDR3 region has the DNA TGTGCCAGCAGCGATGACAGGGTCGAGACCCAGTACTTC. Translating gives CASSDDRVETQYF.

J is TRBJ1-1 and V is TRBV29-1; D remains unclear. Germline V gives CDR1 SQVTM, CDR2 ANQGSEA. The CDR3 loop spans 14 amino acids. Trimming took off 5 bases at V and 7 bases at J, with 20 bases between the two ends. CDR3 nucleotide sequence: TGCAGCGTTTTAGTCGGGATTCGATCCTATGAAGCTTTCTTT. Encoded protein: CSVLVGIRSYEAFF.

The chain combines TRBV20-1 with TRBJ2-3; TRBD2 matches 7 bases. V shed 3 bases and J 2 bases; nucleotides not matched to a gene: 8. CDR1 is DFQATT and CDR2 is SNEGSKA in the germline V gene (reference sequence). CDR3 size: 15 residues. For the CDR3, the DNA is TGCAGTGCTAGTACTAGCGCAGGAAACACAGATACGCAGTATTTT. As protein: CSASTSAGNTDTQYF.

This chain's CDR3 is CASSYKLGHYEQYF. In DNA form, the CDR3 reads TGTGCCAGCAGCTACAAATTGGGCCACTACGAGCAGTACTTC. This chain uses TRBV5-6 with TRBJ2-7, with unresolved D. The CDR3 is 14 residues long. Trimming stripped 3 bases from V and 3 bases from J, with 13 bases between. Germline V gives CDR1 SGHDT, CDR2 YYEEEE.

In its sample, this clone was seen a few times. This chain joins TRBV19 and TRBJ1-1; perhaps TRBD1 as D (6 bases). The ends were cut back, 7 bases at V and 0 bases at J, with 12 bases in the middle. Germline loops: CDR1 LNHDA, CDR2 SQIVND (reference sequence). There are 14 residues in the CDR3. This CDR3 is CASTTGPMNTEAFF. The CDR3 DNA reads as TGTGCCAGTACTACAGGGCCTATGAACACTGAAGCTTTCTTT. Filled out from reference TRBV19 and TRBJ1-1, the complete variable domain reads DGGITQSPKYLFRKEGQNVTLSCEQNLNHDAMYWYRQDPGQGLRLIYYSQIVNDFQKGDIAEGYSVSREKKESFPLTVTSAQKNPTAFYLCASTTGPMNTEAFFGQGTRLTVV.

This chain connects TRBV6-5 to TRBJ2-1; possible D gene TRBD2, 5 bases. Germline CDR1 and CDR2: MNHEY and SVGAGI. The V gene lost 7 bases and the J gene lost 4 bases, with 17 bases spanning the gap. The CDR3 extends over 15 amino acids. The CDR3 DNA follows: TGTGCCAGCATCCCGGCCGGGGTGGATTACAATGAGCAGTTCTTC. It translates to CASIPAGVDYNEQFF.

The chain recombines TRBV27 with TRBJ2-2; D gene ambiguous. Trimming stripped 0 bases from V and 7 bases from J, with 9 bases between. Germline V gene sequence: CDR1 MNHEY, CDR2 SMNVEV (reference sequence). The CDR3 contains 14 residues. The CDR3 nucleotides read TGTGCCAGCAGTTTATCCAGGCAAAACGGGGAGCTGTTTTTT. Protein product: CASSLSRQNGELFF.

The V call is TRBV10-3, the J call TRBJ1-1; a weak D match, TRBD1 (6 bases). V was shortened by 6 bases and J by 7 bases, with 18 bases between the two germline ends. This CDR3 region has 14 residues. CDR1 and CDR2 from the germline V gene are ENHRY and SYGVKD. The CDR3 coding sequence is TGTGCCATCAGCCGAGTGGGGGGGCAGATTGAAGCTTTCTTT. Amino acids: CAISRVGGQIEAFF.

This CDR3 is CASSLGQINYGYTF. DNA of the CDR3: TGTGCCAGCAGCTTGGGACAGATAAACTATGGCTACACCTTC. The genes are TRBV5-4 and TRBJ1-2; a weak D match, TRBD1 (5 bases). The germline CDR1 and CDR2 sequences are SGHNT and YYREEE (reference sequence). The germline V and J ends were trimmed by 0 bases and 2 bases, with 8 bases remaining between them. The CDR3 covers 14 residues.

This clone was counted once. V usage is TRBV7-9 and J usage is TRBJ1-4; 11 bases fit TRBD1. Germline V CDR1 and CDR2: SEHNR, FQNEAQ (reference sequence). V lost 5 bases and J lost 7; bases outside the gene matches: 6. The CDR3 length is 15 residues. CDR3: CASSPGQGAREKLFF. DNA for the CDR3: TGTGCCAGCAGCCCCGGACAGGGGGCTCGTGAAAAACTGTTTTTT.

The chain joins TRBV6-5 to TRBJ2-1, with TRBD1 matching 7 bases. V trimming: 4 bases; J trimming: 7 bases; junction bases outside the gene matches: 10. The CDR3 contains 15 residues. Germline assignment: CDR1 MNHEY and CDR2 SVGAGI. The DNA of the CDR3 is TGTGCCAGCAGTTCCTCGGGACAGTCGGTGAATGAGCAGTTCTTC. It is translated as CASSSSGQSVNEQFF.

V gene TRBV13 combines with J gene TRBJ2-7; 9 bases fit TRBD1. Unmatched junction bases numbered 11, after V lost 2 bases and J lost 3 bases. The CDR3 has 17 amino acids. Germline lookup yields CDR1 PRHDT and CDR2 FYEKMQ (reference sequence). Here the CDR3 DNA reads TGTGCCAGCAGCTTAACTTTCCCGGGACAGGGTGTCTACGAGCAGTACTTC. Protein: CASSLTFPGQGVYEQYF.

The rearrangement links TRBV29-1 to TRBJ2-2, with a possible D match to TRBD1 (6 bases). V lost 3 bases to trimming and J lost 2 bases, with 10 bases between them. Per germline, CDR1 SQVTM and CDR2 ANQGSEA. The CDR3 length is 14 residues. The CDR3 nucleotides are TGCAGCGTTGATCCCAGGGGCAACACCGGGGAGCTGTTTTTT. Amino acids: CSVDPRGNTGELFF.

This chain links TRBV3-1 (or the pseudogene TRBV3-2) with TRBJ2-1, with no clear D. Germline V CDR1 and CDR2: LGHDT, YNNKEL (reference sequence). The CDR3 totals 14 residues. V gave up 0 bases and J gave up 8 bases, with 11 bases separating them. The CDR3 DNA reads TGTGCCAGCAGCCAAGAGCTAGAGGTTTATGAGCAGTTCTTC. It is translated as CASSQELEVYEQFF.

The CDR3 bases are TGCGCCAGCAGCGGGACTAGCCTCTCCTACAATGAGCAGTTCTTC. The encoded protein is CASSGTSLSYNEQFF. The V and J genes are TRBV5-1 and TRBJ2-1, with 9 bases aligning to TRBD2. There are 15 residues in the CDR3. Trimming at V came to 4 bases and at J to 0 bases, leaving 2 bases not matched to a gene. Germline V gives CDR1 SGHRS, CDR2 YFSETQ. The entire variable domain, with the rest obtained from reference TRBV5-1 and TRBJ2-1, is as follows: KAGVTQTPRYLIKTRGQQVTLSCSPISGHRSVSWYQQTPGQGLQFLFEYFSETQRNKGNFPGRFSGRQFSNSRSEMNVSTLELGDSALYLCASSGTSLSYNEQFFGPGTRLTVL.

The V call is TRBV11-2, the J call TRBJ2-2; 10 nucleotides line up with TRBD2. This CDR3 contains 16 residues. Per germline, CDR1 SGHAT and CDR2 FQNNGV. V trimming: 2 bases; J trimming: 4 bases; junction bases outside the gene matches: 4. CDR3 nucleotides: TGTGCCAGCAGCTTAAGGCTAGCGGGGGTCACCGGGGAGCTGTTTTTT. It is translated as CASSLRLAGVTGELFF.

The sample holds a few counts of this clone. The V gene is TRBV5-4, the J gene TRBJ1-1; D perhaps matches TRBD1 (6 bases). With 4 bases removed from V and 0 bases from J, the gap between germline ends came to 16 bases. This CDR3 region has 16 residues. Germline V CDR1 and CDR2: SGHNT, YYREEE (reference sequence). In DNA, the CDR3 is TGTGCCAGCAGCCCTGGCGTAGGACAGATGAACACTGAAGCTTTCTTT. Translating gives CASSPGVGQMNTEAFF.

V and J are TRBV7-9 and TRBJ1-4; a weak D match, TRBD1 (5 bases). With 3 bases removed from V and 8 bases from J, the gap between germline ends came to 16 bases. The CDR3 is made up of 15 amino acids. Germline CDR1 is SEHNR and CDR2 is FQNEAQ (reference sequence). CDR3 in amino acids: CASSFSGGGDEKLFF. CDR3 DNA sequence: TGTGCCAGCAGCTTCTCAGGCGGGGGGGACGAAAAACTGTTTTTT.

This clone was seen only a few times. The CDR3 nucleotides are TGTGCCAGCAGTGTCCAGGGGGGCGATCAGCCCCAGCATTTT. It specifies CASSVQGGDQPQHF. This rearrangement joins TRBV2 to TRBJ1-5; TRBD1 matches at 7 bases. J was trimmed by 5 bases and V by 4 bases; bases with no gene match: 5. The CDR3 extends over 14 amino acids. Germline V lookup: CDR1 SNHLY, CDR2 FYNNEI.

The rearrangement links TRBV29-1 to TRBJ2-2, with 7 bases that match TRBD2. The CDR3 spans 15 residues. Germline CDR1 reads SQVTM; CDR2 reads ANQGSEA. V shed 4 bases and J 4 bases; nucleotides not matched to a gene: 9. The CDR3 is CSVGSSGFSTGELFF. In DNA form, the CDR3 reads TGCAGCGTTGGGAGTAGCGGGTTTAGCACCGGGGAGCTGTTTTTT.

The chain is built from TRBV7-3 and TRBJ2-3, with 9 bases fitting TRBD2. The CDR3 loop spans 18 amino acids. Trimming took 0 bases from V and 6 from J; bases not matched to a gene: 13. Germline V gene lookup returns CDR1 SGHTA and CDR2 FQGTGA. CDR3 loop: CASSLTWVGSGSGDTQYF. Written as DNA, the CDR3 is TGTGCCAGCAGCTTAACCTGGGTTGGTAGCGGGAGTGGGGATACGCAGTATTTT.

The rearrangement uses TRBV20-1 and TRBJ2-3, with D unclear. Germline CDR1 DFQATT, CDR2 SNEGSKA (reference sequence). This CDR3 spans 11 amino acids. The V end lost 1 base, the J end lost 6 bases, and 5 bases lay between the germline ends. The CDR3 DNA follows: TGCAGTGCTAGAGGAGTGGATACGCAGTATTTT. It is translated as CSARGVDTQYF.

This chain uses TRBV27 with TRBJ1-2; 8 bases fit TRBD1. The CDR3 consists of 16 residues. CDR1 MNHEY and CDR2 SMNVEV come from the germline V gene (reference sequence). V was clipped by 3 bases and J by 0 bases; unmatched bases: 6. The CDR3 DNA follows: TGTGCCAGCAGTTTCCAGGGGGCTTATGCTAACTATGGCTACACCTTC. Amino acid sequence: CASSFQGAYANYGYTF.

This clone was seen only a few times. This chain links TRBV6-6 with TRBJ1-1; no definite D call. CDR3 size: 13 residues. Trimming removed 2 bases from V and 5 bases from J, with 9 bases in between. Germline-derived CDR1 and CDR2 are MNHNY and SVGAGI (reference sequence). CDR3 coding DNA: TGTGCCAGCAGTTACACGGGTTTGACTGAAGCTTTCTTT. This codes for CASSYTGLTEAFF.

This clone was observed a handful of times. The genes are TRBV5-8 and TRBJ2-1, with 8 nucleotides matching TRBD1. This CDR3 is 15 amino acids long. Germline V CDR1 and CDR2: SGHTS, YDEGEE. Trimming cost V 4 bases and J 1 base; bases outside gene matches: 4. This chain's CDR3 is CASSRGQGSYNEQFF. CDR3 nucleotide sequence: TGTGCCAGCAGCAGAGGACAGGGATCCTACAATGAGCAGTTCTTC.

The chain couples TRBV9 to TRBJ2-7, with D tentatively TRBD2 (6 bases). The germline CDR1 and CDR2 sequences are SGDLS and YYNGEE. The CDR3 consists of 16 residues. Trimming took 0 bases from V and 5 from J, leaving 18 bases between them. The CDR3 region is CASSVDVADLLHEQYF. The CDR3 DNA is TGTGCCAGCAGCGTAGATGTAGCGGACCTGTTGCACGAGCAGTACTTC.

The genes are TRBV7-2 and TRBJ1-2, with 7 bases that match TRBD1. The CDR3 is 13 residues long. The J segment lost 14 bases and the V segment lost 5 bases, leaving 14 bases of the junction unmatched. The germline gives CDR1 SGHTA, CDR2 FQGNSA. CDR3 loop: CASSAKTGRGGTF. The CDR3 DNA reads as TGTGCCAGCAGCGCCAAGACAGGGCGGGGGGGAACCTTC.

The chain joins TRBV16 to TRBJ1-1; TRBD1 might be the D (5 bases). The CDR3 spans 15 residues. Trimming removed 0 bases at V and 4 bases at J, with 12 bases between. Germline CDR1 reads KGHSY; CDR2 reads FQNENV. Written as DNA, the CDR3 is TGTGCCAGCAGCCAATCGCGGAGCGGGGGCACTGAAGCTTTCTTT. This encodes CASSQSRSGGTEAFF.

The V gene is TRBV2, the J gene TRBJ1-4; 12 bases map to TRBD1. The length of the CDR3 is 17 residues. V dropped 9 bases and J dropped 7; count of bases not matched to a gene: 15. Germline V gives CDR1 SNHLY, CDR2 FYNNEI. CDR3: CARGPQGQGASSEKLFF. The CDR3, as DNA: TGTGCCAGGGGGCCCCAGGGACAGGGGGCTTCATCTGAAAAACTGTTTTTT.

The chain recombines TRBV9 with TRBJ1-2; 8 positions agree with TRBD1. The J segment lost 8 bases and the V segment lost 3 bases, leaving 9 bases of the junction unmatched. CDR1 and CDR2 (germline): SGDLS, YYNGEE. CDR3 length: 14 amino acids. This CDR3 reads CASSALDRGGGYTF. CDR3 DNA sequence: TGTGCCAGCAGCGCACTTGACAGGGGAGGCGGCTACACCTTC.